Listed below are T cell receptor beta chains from one sample, sequenced in a study of Graves' ophthalmopathy and Graves' hyperthyroidism. TCRdb analysed the multiplex PCR reads with MiXCR anew, one entry per CDR3 protein. The data hold under 400,000 distinct CDR3 sequences, with 15% to 20% observed a single time. The sample was peripheral blood. Receptors were obtained from an adult man with Graves' ophthalmopathy. Both conserved end residues are part of each CDR3. The D gene is left open where the match is weak. Size tells how often a clone was seen (once, few, many) or the class of an expanded clone, and some rows leave it out.

J,D,V,size,CDR3,DNA
TRBJ2-4,NA,TRBV12-3/TRBV12-4,NA,CASSPGHKNIQYF,TGTGCCAGCAGTCCAGGACACAAAAACATTCAGTACTTC
TRBJ2-2,NA,TRBV6-2/TRBV6-3,many,CASSYLGTDFGELFF,TGTGCCAGCAGTTACCTTGGGACGGATTTCGGGGAGCTGTTTTTT
TRBJ2-5,TRBD1,TRBV20-1,many,CSAVSGTVMETQYF,TGCAGTGCTGTCTCCGGGACAGTAATGGAGACCCAGTACTTC
TRBJ2-5,NA,TRBV3-1,many,CASRDSLQETQYF,TGTGCCAGCAGGGATTCCTTACAAGAGACCCAGTACTTC
TRBJ2-5,NA,TRBV4-1,NA,CASSQFGGVETQYF,TGCGCCAGCAGCCAATTTGGGGGCGTAGAGACCCAGTACTTC
TRBJ1-1,NA,TRBV7-2,many,CASSPQGGSTEAFF,TGTGCCAGCAGCCCCCAAGGGGGGAGCACTGAAGCTTTCTTT
TRBJ2-2,NA,TRBV28,many,CASSLTSLTNNVPGELFF,TGTGCCAGCAGTTTAACGAGTCTGACTAACAACGTCCCCGGGGAGCTGTTTTTT
TRBJ1-1,NA,TRBV2,many,CASRKEIGTEAFF,TGTGCCAGCCGTAAGGAGATTGGCACTGAAGCTTTCTTT
TRBJ1-1,NA,TRBV28,many,CASTSPGTTTEAFF,TGTGCCAGCACGTCCCCAGGGACAACCACTGAAGCTTTCTTT
TRBJ1-1,NA,TRBV7-2,many,CASSLEGTGTAFF,TGTGCCAGCAGCTTAGAGGGCACAGGGACAGCTTTCTTT
TRBJ2-1,NA,TRBV27,NA,CASSWTANYEQFF,TGTGCCAGCAGTTGGACAGCTAACTACGAGCAGTTCTTC
TRBJ2-4,NA,TRBV29-1,many,CSAVENIQYF,TGCAGCGCAGTGGAAAACATTCAGTACTTC
TRBJ2-4,TRBD2,TRBV20-1,NA,CSAWGLAGTNIQYF,TGCAGTGCTTGGGGACTAGCGGGAACGAACATTCAGTACTTC
TRBJ1-1,NA,TRBV20-1,many,CSAGQGNTEAFF,TGCAGTGCTGGGCAGGGGAACACTGAAGCTTTCTTT
TRBJ2-5,NA,TRBV12-3/TRBV12-4,many,CASSGSGTQYF,TGTGCCAGCAGCGGGAGCGGGACCCAGTACTTC
TRBJ1-5,TRBD1,TRBV6-2/TRBV6-3,many,CASSYRTGSSFGNQPQHF,TGTGCCAGCAGTTACAGGACAGGGTCCAGTTTTGGCAATCAGCCCCAGCATTTT
TRBJ1-5,NA,TRBV19,many,CASKEIGGSSNQPQHF,TGTGCCAGCAAAGAGATAGGAGGGTCCAGCAATCAGCCCCAGCATTTT
TRBJ2-7,TRBD2,TRBV4-1,many,CASSHTSDSYEQYF,TGCGCCAGCAGCCACACTAGCGACTCCTACGAGCAGTACTTC
TRBJ2-7,NA,TRBV28,NA,CASRLGGGHEQYF,TGTGCCAGCAGGCTAGGGGGAGGCCACGAGCAGTACTTC
TRBJ2-5,TRBD1,TRBV27,many,CASSLLTGGQETQYF,TGTGCCAGCAGTTTATTGACAGGGGGCCAAGAGACCCAGTACTTC
TRBJ2-4,TRBD2,TRBV7-8,many,CASSPTSGLGNILYF,TGTGCCAGCAGCCCGACTAGCGGGTTAGGAAACATTCTGTACTTC
TRBJ2-7,TRBD1,TRBV5-1,many,CASSSLTGSGEQYF,TGCGCCAGCAGCTCTTTGACAGGGTCCGGCGAGCAGTACTTC
TRBJ1-1,TRBD1,TRBV24-1,many,CATSQTGEGTEAFF,TGTGCCACCAGCCAGACAGGGGAGGGGACTGAAGCTTTCTTT
TRBJ2-7,NA,TRBV27,many,CASGQPSSYEQYF,TGTGCCAGCGGACAACCTAGCTCCTACGAGCAGTACTTC
TRBJ1-1,TRBD1,TRBV6-2/TRBV6-3,many,CASSPGQMNTEAFF,TGTGCCAGCAGCCCGGGACAGATGAACACTGAAGCTTTCTTT
TRBJ2-7,NA,TRBV29-1,many,CSVGPSRSGEQYF,TGCAGCGTTGGCCCTTCGAGGTCGGGGGAGCAGTACTTC
TRBJ2-7,NA,TRBV9,many,CASSVASTETYEQYF,TGTGCCAGCAGCGTAGCTTCGACAGAAACCTACGAGCAGTACTTC
TRBJ1-5,NA,TRBV2,few,CASRELNGGPQHF,TGTGCCAGCAGGGAGCTAAACGGGGGGCCCCAGCATTTT
TRBJ2-7,TRBD1,TRBV20-1,many,CSAAGTGAYEQYF,TGCAGTGCAGCCGGGACAGGGGCATACGAGCAGTACTTC
TRBJ1-2,NA,TRBV7-3,many,CASSLGSGTTSGYTF,TGTGCCAGCAGCTTGGGATCCGGGACAACGTCCGGCTACACCTTC
TRBJ1-3,TRBD1,TRBV12-3/TRBV12-4,NA,CASSSPGTAYSF,TGTGCCAGCAGTTCGCCCGGGACAGCCTATTCATTT
TRBJ1-6,NA,TRBV6-1,many,CASSERGQNSPLHF,TGTGCCAGCAGTGAAAGGGGCCAAAATTCACCCCTCCACTTT
TRBJ1-2,NA,TRBV14,few,CASSQLRDGGYTF,TGTGCCAGCAGCCAACTTAGGGATGGAGGCTACACCTTC
TRBJ2-2,NA,TRBV15,many,CATSRERTVTGELFF,TGTGCCACCAGCAGAGAGAGGACCGTAACCGGGGAGCTGTTTTTT
TRBJ1-2,NA,TRBV20-1,many,CSARSQEGGGYTF,TGCAGTGCTAGATCTCAGGAGGGTGGCGGCTACACCTTC
TRBJ1-1,NA,TRBV7-9,many,CASSGQGAFYTEAFF,TGTGCCAGCAGCGGCCAGGGTGCCTTTTACACTGAAGCTTTCTTT
TRBJ2-6,NA,TRBV6-1,many,CASTREPGANVLTF,TGTGCCAGCACCCGGGAGCCTGGGGCCAACGTCCTGACTTTC
TRBJ1-1,NA,TRBV18,NA,CASSQQVNTEAFF,TGTGCCAGCTCACAACAGGTGAACACTGAAGCTTTCTTT
TRBJ2-7,NA,TRBV12-3/TRBV12-4,many,CASSPSLAGGFEQYF,TGTGCCAGCAGTCCATCTCTCGCAGGCGGATTCGAGCAGTACTTC
TRBJ1-1,NA,TRBV25-1,many,CASSESGGNEAFF,TGTGCCAGCAGTGAGTCCGGGGGCAATGAAGCTTTCTTT
TRBJ2-7,NA,TRBV27,many,CASSLWVEPYEQYF,TGTGCCAGCAGTTTATGGGTGGAACCCTACGAGCAGTACTTC
TRBJ2-7,TRBD2,TRBV4-1,many,CASSQVSLAGDGLYF,TGCGCCAGCAGCCAAGTGTCCCTAGCGGGAGACGGTCTGTACTTC
TRBJ1-6,NA,TRBV27,NA,CASSLLAASPNSPLHF,TGTGCCAGCAGTTTGCTGGCGGCGAGCCCAAATTCACCCCTCCACTTT
TRBJ2-7,NA,TRBV28,NA,CASSSVNSYEQYF,TGTGCCAGCAGTTCCGTCAATTCCTACGAGCAGTACTTC
TRBJ2-5,TRBD1,TRBV12-3/TRBV12-4,few,CASSLVDRGRVETQYF,TGTGCCAGCAGTTTAGTGGACAGGGGGCGGGTGGAGACCCAGTACTTC
TRBJ1-3,NA,TRBV10-2,few,CVSSDGQNSGNTIYF,TGCGTCAGCAGTGACGGGCAGAACTCTGGAAACACCATATATTTT
TRBJ2-7,TRBD2,TRBV18,few,CASSPPGGRPYEQYF,TGTGCCAGCTCACCACCGGGGGGGAGGCCCTACGAGCAGTACTTC
TRBJ1-5,TRBD1,TRBV28,few,CASRRGQLLNQPQHF,TGTGCCAGCAGGAGGGGACAGCTGCTCAATCAGCCCCAGCATTTT
TRBJ1-2,NA,TRBV29-1,NA,CSVEDGDGYTF,TGCAGCGTTGAAGATGGGGATGGCTACACCTTC
TRBJ2-2,TRBD2,TRBV27,NA,CASSFVRLAGSTGELFF,TGTGCCAGCAGTTTTGTAAGACTAGCGGGTTCCACCGGGGAGCTGTTTTTT
TRBJ2-5,NA,TRBV11-2,many,CASSLHGEETQYF,TGTGCCAGCAGCTTACACGGGGAAGAGACCCAGTACTTC
TRBJ2-7,NA,TRBV11-1,many,CASSPLHGYEQYF,TGTGCCAGCAGCCCGCTGCACGGCTACGAGCAGTACTTC
TRBJ2-5,NA,TRBV20-1,NA,CSARAAGKTQYF,TGCAGTGCTAGAGCGGCGGGAAAGACCCAGTACTTC
TRBJ1-2,TRBD1,TRBV6-8,many,CASSCAGTGHYGYTF,TGTGCCAGCAGTTGCGCCGGGACAGGGCACTATGGCTACACCTTC